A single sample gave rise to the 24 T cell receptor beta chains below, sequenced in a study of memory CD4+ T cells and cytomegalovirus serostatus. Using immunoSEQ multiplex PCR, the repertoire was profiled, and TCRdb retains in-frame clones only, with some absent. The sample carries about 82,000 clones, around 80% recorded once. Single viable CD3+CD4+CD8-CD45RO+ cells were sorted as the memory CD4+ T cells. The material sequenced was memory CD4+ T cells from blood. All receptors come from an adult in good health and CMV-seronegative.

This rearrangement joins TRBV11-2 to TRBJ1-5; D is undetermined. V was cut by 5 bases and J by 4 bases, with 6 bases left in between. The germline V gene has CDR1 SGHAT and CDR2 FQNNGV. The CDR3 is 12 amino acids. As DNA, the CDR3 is TGTGCCAGCAGCATCCCTAATCAGCCCCAGCATTTT. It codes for CASSIPNQPQHF.

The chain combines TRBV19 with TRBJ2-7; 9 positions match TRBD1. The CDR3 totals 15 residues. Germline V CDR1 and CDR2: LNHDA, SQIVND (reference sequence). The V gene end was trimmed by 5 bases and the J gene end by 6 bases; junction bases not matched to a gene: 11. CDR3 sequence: CASSSPGQGSVEQYF. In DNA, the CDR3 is TGTGCCAGTAGTTCCCCGGGACAGGGCTCGGTCGAGCAGTACTTC. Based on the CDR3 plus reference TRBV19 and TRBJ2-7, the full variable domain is DGGITQSPKYLFRKEGQNVTLSCEQNLNHDAMYWYRQDPGQGLRLIYYSQIVNDFQKGDIAEGYSVSREKKESFPLTVTSAQKNPTAFYLCASSSPGQGSVEQYFGPGTRLTVT.

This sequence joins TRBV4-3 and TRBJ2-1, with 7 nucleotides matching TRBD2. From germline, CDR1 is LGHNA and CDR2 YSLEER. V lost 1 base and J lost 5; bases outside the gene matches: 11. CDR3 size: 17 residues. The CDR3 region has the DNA TGCGCCAGCAGCCAAGGGGCGATAAGCGGGGTAAACAATGAGCAGTTCTTC. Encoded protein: CASSQGAISGVNNEQFF.

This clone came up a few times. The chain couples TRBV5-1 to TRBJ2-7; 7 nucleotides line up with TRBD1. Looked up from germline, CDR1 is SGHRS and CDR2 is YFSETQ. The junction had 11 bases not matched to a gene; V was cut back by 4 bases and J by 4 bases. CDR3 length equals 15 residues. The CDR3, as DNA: TGCGCCAGCAGCCGATCGTTAGGACAGGCTTACGAGCAGTACTTC. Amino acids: CASSRSLGQAYEQYF.

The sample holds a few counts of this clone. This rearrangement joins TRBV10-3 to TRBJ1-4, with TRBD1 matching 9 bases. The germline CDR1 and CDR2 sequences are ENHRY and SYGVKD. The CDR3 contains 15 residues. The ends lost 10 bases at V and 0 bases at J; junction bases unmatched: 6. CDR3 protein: CATRDRAATNEKLFF. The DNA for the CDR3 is TGTGCCACTCGGGACAGGGCCGCAACTAATGAAAAACTGTTTTTT.

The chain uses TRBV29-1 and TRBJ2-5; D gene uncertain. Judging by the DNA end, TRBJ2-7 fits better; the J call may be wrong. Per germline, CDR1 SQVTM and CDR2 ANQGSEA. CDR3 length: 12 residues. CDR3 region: CSVVYQDYEQYF. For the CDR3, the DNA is TGCAGCGTTGTTTACCAAGACTACGAGCAGTACTTC.

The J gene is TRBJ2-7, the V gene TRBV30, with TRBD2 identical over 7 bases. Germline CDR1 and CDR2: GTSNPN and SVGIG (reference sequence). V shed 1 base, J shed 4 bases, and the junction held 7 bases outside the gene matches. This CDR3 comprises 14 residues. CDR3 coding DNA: TGTGCCTGGAGTGCCGGGGGGAGCTTTTACGAGCAGTACTTC. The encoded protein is CAWSAGGSFYEQYF. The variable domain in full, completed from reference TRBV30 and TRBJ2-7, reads SQTIHQWPATLVQPVGSPLSLECTVEGTSNPNLYWYRQAAGRGLQLLFYSVGIGQISSEVPQNLSASRPQDRQFILSSKKLLLSDSGFYLCAWSAGGSFYEQYFGPGTRLTVT.

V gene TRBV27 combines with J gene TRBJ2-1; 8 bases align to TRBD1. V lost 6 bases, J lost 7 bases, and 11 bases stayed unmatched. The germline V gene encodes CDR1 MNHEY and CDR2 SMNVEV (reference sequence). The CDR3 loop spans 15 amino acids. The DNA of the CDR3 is TGTGCCAGCAGGAGGACGGACAGGGAAGGGAATGAGCAGTTCTTC. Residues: CASRRTDREGNEQFF.

Written as DNA, the CDR3 is TGTGCCAGCAGTTACTCGATTGGACAAGGAGAAAAACTGTTTTTT. Translated: CASSYSIGQGEKLFF. This chain joins TRBV6-5 and TRBJ1-4, with D possibly TRBD1 on 5 matching bases. Per germline, CDR1 MNHEY and CDR2 SVGAGI. The CDR3 is 15 amino acids. V was shortened by 0 bases and J by 8 bases, with 13 bases between the two germline ends.

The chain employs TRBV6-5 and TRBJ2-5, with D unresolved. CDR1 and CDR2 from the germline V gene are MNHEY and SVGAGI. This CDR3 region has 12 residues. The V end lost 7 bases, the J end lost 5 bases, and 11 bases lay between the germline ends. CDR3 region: CASTGVGETQYF. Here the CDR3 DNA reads TGTGCCAGCACGGGTGTAGGGGAGACCCAGTACTTC.

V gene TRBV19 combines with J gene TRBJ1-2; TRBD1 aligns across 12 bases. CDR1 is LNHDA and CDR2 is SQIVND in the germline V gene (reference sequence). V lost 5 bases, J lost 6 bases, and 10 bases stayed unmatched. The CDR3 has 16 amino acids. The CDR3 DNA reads TGTGCCAGTAGTCTACCGGGACAGGGGGCAAGAAATGGCTACACCTTC. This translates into CASSLPGQGARNGYTF.

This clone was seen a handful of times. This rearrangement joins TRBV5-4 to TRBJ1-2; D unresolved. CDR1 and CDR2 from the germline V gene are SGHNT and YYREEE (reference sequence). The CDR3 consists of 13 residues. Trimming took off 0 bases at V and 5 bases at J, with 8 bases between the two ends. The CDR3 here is CASSLEVEYGYTF. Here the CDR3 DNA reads TGTGCCAGCAGCTTGGAGGTGGAATATGGCTACACCTTC.

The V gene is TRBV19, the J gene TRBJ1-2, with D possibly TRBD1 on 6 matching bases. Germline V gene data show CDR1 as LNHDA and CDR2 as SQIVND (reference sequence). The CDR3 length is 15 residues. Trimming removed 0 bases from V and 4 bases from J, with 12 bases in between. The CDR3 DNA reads TGTGCCAGTAGTATAGATTCGGACAGTCGCTATGGCTACACCTTC. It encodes CASSIDSDSRYGYTF.

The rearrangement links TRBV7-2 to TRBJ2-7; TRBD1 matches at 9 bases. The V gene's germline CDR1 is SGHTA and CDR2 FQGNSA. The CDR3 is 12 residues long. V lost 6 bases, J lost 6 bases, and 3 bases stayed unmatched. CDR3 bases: TGTGCCAGCAGGTCGACAGGGGGCGAGCAGTACTTC. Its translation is CASRSTGGEQYF.

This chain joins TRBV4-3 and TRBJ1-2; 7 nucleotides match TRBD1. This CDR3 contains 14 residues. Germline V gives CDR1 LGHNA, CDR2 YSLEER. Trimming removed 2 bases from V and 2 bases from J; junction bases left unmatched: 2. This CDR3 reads CASSQRQGNYGYTF. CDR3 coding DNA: TGCGCCAGCAGCCAAAGACAGGGAAACTATGGCTACACCTTC.

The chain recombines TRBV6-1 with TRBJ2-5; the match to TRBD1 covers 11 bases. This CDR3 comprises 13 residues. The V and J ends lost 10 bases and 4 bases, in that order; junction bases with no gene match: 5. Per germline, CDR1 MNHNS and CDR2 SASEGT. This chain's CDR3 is CATGQGARETQYF. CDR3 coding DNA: TGTGCCACCGGACAGGGGGCGAGAGAGACCCAGTACTTC.

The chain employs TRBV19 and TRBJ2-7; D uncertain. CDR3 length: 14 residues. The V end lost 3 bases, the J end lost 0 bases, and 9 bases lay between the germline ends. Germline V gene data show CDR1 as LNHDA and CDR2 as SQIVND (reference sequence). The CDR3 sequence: CASSIWASSYEQYF. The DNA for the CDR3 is TGTGCCAGTAGTATCTGGGCTAGCTCCTACGAGCAGTACTTC.

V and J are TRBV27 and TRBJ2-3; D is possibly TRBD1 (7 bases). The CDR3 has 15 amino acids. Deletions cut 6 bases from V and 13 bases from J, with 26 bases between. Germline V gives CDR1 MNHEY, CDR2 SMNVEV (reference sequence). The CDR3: CASRVRGREARSEYF. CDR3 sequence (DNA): TGTGCCAGCAGAGTTAGGGGGCGGGAAGCGCGGTCGGAGTATTTT.

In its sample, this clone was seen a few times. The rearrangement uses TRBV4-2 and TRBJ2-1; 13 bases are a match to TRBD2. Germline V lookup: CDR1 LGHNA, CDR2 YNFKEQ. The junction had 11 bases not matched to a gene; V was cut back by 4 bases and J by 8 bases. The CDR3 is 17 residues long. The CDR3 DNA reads TGTGCCAGCAGCCTGGCGGGACTAGCGGGGCTCGGCGATGAGCAGTTCTTC. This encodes CASSLAGLAGLGDEQFF.

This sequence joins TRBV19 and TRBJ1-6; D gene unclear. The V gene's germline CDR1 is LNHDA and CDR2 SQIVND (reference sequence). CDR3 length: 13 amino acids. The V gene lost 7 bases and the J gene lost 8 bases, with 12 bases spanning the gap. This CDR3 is CASKAREDSPLHF. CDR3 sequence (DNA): TGTGCCAGTAAGGCGAGGGAAGATTCACCCCTCCACTTT.

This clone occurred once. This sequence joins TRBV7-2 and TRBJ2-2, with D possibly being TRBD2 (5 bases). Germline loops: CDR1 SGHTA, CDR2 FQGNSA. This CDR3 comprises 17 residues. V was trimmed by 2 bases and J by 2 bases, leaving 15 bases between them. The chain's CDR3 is CASSLTMAGLNTGELFF. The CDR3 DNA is TGTGCCAGCAGCTTAACGATGGCCGGACTTAACACCGGGGAGCTGTTTTTT.

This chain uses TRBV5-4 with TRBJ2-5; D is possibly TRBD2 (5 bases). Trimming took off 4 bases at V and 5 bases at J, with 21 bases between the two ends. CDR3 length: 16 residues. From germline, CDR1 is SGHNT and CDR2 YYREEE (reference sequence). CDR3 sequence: CASSVNTLARRETQYF. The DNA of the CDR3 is TGTGCCAGCAGCGTAAATACCTTGGCCAGGAGGGAGACCCAGTACTTC.

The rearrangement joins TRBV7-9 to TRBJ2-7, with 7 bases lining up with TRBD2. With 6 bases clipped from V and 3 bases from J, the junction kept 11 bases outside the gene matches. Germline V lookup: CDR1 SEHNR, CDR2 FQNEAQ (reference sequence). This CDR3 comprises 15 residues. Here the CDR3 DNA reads TGTGCCAGCAGTCTTCCTCTAGCGGAGAACTACGAGCAGTACTTC. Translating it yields CASSLPLAENYEQYF. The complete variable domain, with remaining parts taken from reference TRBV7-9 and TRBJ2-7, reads DTGVSQNPRHKITKRGQNVTFRCDPISEHNRLYWYRQTLGQGPEFLTYFQNEAQLEKSRLLSDRFSAERPKGSFSTLEIQRTEQGDSAMYLCASSLPLAENYEQYFGPGTRLTVT.

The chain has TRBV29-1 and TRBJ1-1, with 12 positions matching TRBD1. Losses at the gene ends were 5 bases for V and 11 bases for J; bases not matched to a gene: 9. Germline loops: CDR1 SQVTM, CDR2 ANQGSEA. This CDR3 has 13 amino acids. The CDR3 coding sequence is TGCAGCGTTAATACCGGGACAGGGGGCGCGGCTTTCTTT. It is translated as CSVNTGTGGAAFF.